Sequencing of this T cell receptor (beta chain) was carried out in a study of shared clonotypes between healthy human individuals (dated by TCRdb to the early 2020s). Turning to the overall study: Three men and a couple of women, aged 18 to 49 years, made up the cohort. For each donor, CD4 naive and CD4 memory were each run on three plates, CD8 naive on two plates, and CD8 memory on one plate. Blood TCR repertoires of a handful of healthy adults were deeply sequenced to estimate repertoire size and the extent of clonotype sharing between individuals. To increase sequencing depth and limit assay-specific biases, TCR repertoire library preparation and sequencing were carried out by different laboratories using diverse techniques. Each donor's leukapheresis produced roughly between about 0.9 and 9.5 billion PBMCs. Overall results and qualifications from the work: Incomplete sequencing was indicated by rarefaction of sorted-subset datasets, despite the large sequencing depth. Naive subsets generally had larger estimated clonotype richness than memory subsets. Across four donors, around 5.4% of naive CD4, approximately 3.6% of naive CD8, roughly 2.2% of memory CD4, and approximately 0.4% of memory CD8 clonotypes were shared. Only blood was sampled, and tissue TCR repertoires likely differ from those in blood. Based on pairwise subsampling, the degree of clonotype sharing among donors was expected to be affected by sequencing depth. Compared with non-shared clonotypes, the clonotypes found in all four sorted-subset donors had higher generation probabilities. Because the study included only a small number of donors, the genetic and exposure-history diversity represented was limited.

Inclusive of the bounding cysteine and phenylalanine, the CDR3 is 15 residues long. The DNA shown is the 45-base CDR3, in frame from base 1. CDR1 and CDR2, looked up from the germline V gene, are SGHRS and YFSETQ. V is shortened by 0 bases, J by 2 bases, and the region joining them spans 11 bases. The donors were healthy, HIV-negative adults who had no recently reported acute infections or vaccinations. Only Caucasian adults living in Nashville, Tennessee, USA were represented among the donors. Magnetic negative selection was used to enrich CD4+ T cells, after which naive cells were positively selected on CD45RA and the negative fraction became the memory subset. After blood collection by leukapheresis, PBMCs were isolated using Ficoll-Histopaque density gradient centrifugation and then cryopreserved in the vapor phase of liquid nitrogen. Analytical flow cytometry was used to check the purity and quantity of every magnetically sorted T cell population. From each sorted fraction, genomic DNA was isolated and quantified by UV absorbance on a Nanodrop 2000c.

Note on this clone: Its recognized antigen is unknown. Base qualities are not provided; no much larger clone lies one nucleotide away.

TCR CDR3 regions were amplified from genomic DNA by multiplex PCR using the deep immunoSEQ assay. Genomic DNA extracted from each cell subset was distributed evenly over all wells of several immunoSEQ 96-well plates, and each plate served as one replicate. For sorted subsets, each replicate PCR was loaded with 150 to 250 ng genomic DNA, equivalent to 25,000 to 35,000 T cell genomes. Purified libraries were measured with a Qubit 3.0 fluorometer, size-checked on a Bioanalyzer 2100, and measured again with the KAPA Library Quantification kit. Each immunoSEQ 96-well plate was sequenced on its own single-read 150-cycle Illumina NextSeq 550 flow cell. Per the authors' processing: Because the immunoSEQ output included only junctional sequences and no quality scores, the filtering could not be the same as the filtering used for full-length reads. To assign V/J genes and CDR3, sequences were annotated against IMGT germline references using PyIR, a Python wrapper for IgBLAST v1.9. Reads were removed for weak V/J assignments (E-value above 1e-6), missing CDR3, stop codons, out-of-frame junctions, or ambiguous translated residues. V3J clonotypes were defined by identical inferred V gene, J gene, and CDR3 amino acid sequence. The percentage overlap between two repertoires was calculated by dividing the number of shared unique clonotypes by the size of the smaller repertoire. Richness of each repertoire was evaluated using RTK rarefaction, the Chao1 estimator, and Recon v2.1 estimates of unobserved clonotypes. Generation probabilities for all TCRbeta clonotypes obtained by the gDNA method from several donors were computed using OLGA. This immuneACCESS table, as held by TCRdb, lists in-frame sequences with V and J called but not all clones. Of the missing ones, under half trace to an unresolved V gene in checked studies; the others have no known cause. V, J and clone size are those of that table, while D and trimming were read from the DNA. This sample is represented by more than 2 million clones; approximately 94% of them were singletons. Approximately 0.13% of the sample is held by the ten biggest clonotypes.

This clonotype was sampled from a man between 18 and 29 years old in good health. The sample was naive CD4+ T cells sorted from blood. This sample's cell subset or site label indicates: CD45RA+ positively selected. The rearranged chain carries TRBV5-1 and TRBJ2-5; the D gene is not confidently resolved. The CDR3 region has the sequence CASSLVANQQETQYF. The bases read TGCGCCAGCAGCTTGGTAGCCAACCAACAAGAGACCCAGTACTTC.